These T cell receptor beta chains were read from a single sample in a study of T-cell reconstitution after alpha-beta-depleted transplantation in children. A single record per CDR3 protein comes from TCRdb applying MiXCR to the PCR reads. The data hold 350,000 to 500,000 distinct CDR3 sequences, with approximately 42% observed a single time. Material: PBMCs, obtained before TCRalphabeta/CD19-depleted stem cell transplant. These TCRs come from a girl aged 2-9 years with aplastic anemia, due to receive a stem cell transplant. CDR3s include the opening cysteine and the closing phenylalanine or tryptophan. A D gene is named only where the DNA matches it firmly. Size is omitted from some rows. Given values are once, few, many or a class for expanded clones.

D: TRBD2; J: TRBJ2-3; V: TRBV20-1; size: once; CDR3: CSATRDYTDTQYF; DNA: TGCAGTGCTACTCGGGACTACACAGATACGCAGTATTTT
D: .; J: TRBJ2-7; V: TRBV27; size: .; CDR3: CASSYGPSYEQYF; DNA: TGTGCCAGCAGTTACGGACCTTCCTACGAGCAGTACTTC
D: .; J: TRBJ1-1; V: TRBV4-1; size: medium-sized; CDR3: CASSPLPKIRGTEAFF; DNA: TGCGCCAGCAGCCCCCTTCCAAAGATTCGGGGCACTGAAGCTTTCTTT
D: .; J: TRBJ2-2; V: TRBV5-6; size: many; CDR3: CASSPSRETMSNTGELFF; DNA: TGTGCCAGCAGCCCCTCTCGTGAGACGATGTCGAACACCGGGGAGCTGTTTTTT
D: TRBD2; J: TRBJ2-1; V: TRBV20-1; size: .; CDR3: CCAPGLAGGLGNEQFF; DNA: TGCTGTGCTCCCGGACTAGCGGGGGGGCTGGGCAATGAGCAGTTCTTC
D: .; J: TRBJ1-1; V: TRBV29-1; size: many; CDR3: CSVLEGVMNTEAFF; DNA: TGCAGCGTTCTCGAAGGGGTCATGAACACTGAAGCTTTCTTT
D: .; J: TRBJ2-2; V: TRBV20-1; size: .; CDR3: CSASIVPGELFF; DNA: TGCAGTGCTAGCATAGTCCCCGGGGAGCTGTTTTTT
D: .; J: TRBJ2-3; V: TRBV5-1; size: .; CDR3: CASSQGDRNPGDTQYF; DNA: TGCGCCAGCAGCCAAGGGGACCGCAACCCGGGAGATACGCAGTATTTT
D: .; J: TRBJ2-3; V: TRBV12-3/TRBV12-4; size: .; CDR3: CASSLTGFSTDTQYF; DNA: TGTGCCAGCAGCTTGACGGGATTCAGCACAGATACGCAGTATTTT
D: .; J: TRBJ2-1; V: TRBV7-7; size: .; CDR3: CASSSSVPPYNEQFF; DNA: TGTGCTAGCAGCTCCTCAGTACCTCCCTACAATGAGCAGTTCTTC
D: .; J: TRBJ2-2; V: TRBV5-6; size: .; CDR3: CASSWRRGLAGELFF; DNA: TGTGCCAGCAGCTGGAGGAGGGGGCTCGCCGGGGAGCTGTTTTTT
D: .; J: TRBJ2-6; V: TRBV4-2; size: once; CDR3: CASSQGSYSRANVLTF; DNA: TGTGCCAGCAGCCAAGGGTCCTACTCAAGGGCCAACGTCCTGACTTTC
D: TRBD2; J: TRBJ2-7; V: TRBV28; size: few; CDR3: CASSALGGWDEQYF; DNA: TGTGCCAGCAGTGCCTTGGGGGGGTGGGACGAGCAGTACTTC
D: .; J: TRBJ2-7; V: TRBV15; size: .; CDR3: CATSRDSARGTEEQYF; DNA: TGTGCCACCAGCAGAGATTCGGCCAGGGGAACAGAGGAGCAGTACTTC
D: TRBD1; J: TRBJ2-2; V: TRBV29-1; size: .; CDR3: CSVLWTGNTGELFF; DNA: TGCAGCGTTCTCTGGACAGGGAACACCGGGGAGCTGTTTTTT
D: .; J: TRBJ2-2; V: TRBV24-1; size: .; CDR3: CATGDSYTGELFF; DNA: TGTGCCACCGGCGACAGCTACACCGGGGAGCTGTTTTTT
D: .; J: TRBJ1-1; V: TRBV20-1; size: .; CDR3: CSAHPTGKSGTEAFF; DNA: TGCAGTGCTCACCCGACGGGTAAGAGTGGCACTGAAGCTTTCTTT
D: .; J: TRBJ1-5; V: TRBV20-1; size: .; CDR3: CSASRSRQERTQPQHF; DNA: TGCAGTGCTAGTCGATCTCGACAGGAGAGGACTCAGCCCCAGCATTTT
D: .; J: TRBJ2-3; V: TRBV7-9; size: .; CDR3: CASSSTSLTDTQYF; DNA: TGTGCCAGCAGCTCGACTAGTCTCACAGATACGCAGTATTTT
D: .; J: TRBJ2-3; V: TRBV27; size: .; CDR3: CASRGRVGTDTQYF; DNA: TGTGCCAGCAGGGGGCGAGTGGGCACAGATACGCAGTATTTT
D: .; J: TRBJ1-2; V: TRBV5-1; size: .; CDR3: CASRTSAENYGYTF; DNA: TGCGCCAGCAGGACATCGGCCGAGAACTATGGCTACACCTTC
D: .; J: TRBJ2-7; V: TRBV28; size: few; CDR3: CASGVARPYEQYF; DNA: TGTGCCAGCGGGGTAGCGAGACCCTACGAGCAGTACTTC